The 28 T cell receptor beta chains given below trace back to one sample, sequenced in a study of cytomegalovirus exposure and HLA in healthy donors. The PCR was carried out with 60 Vbeta primers and 13 Jbeta primers. Clones were read by immunoSEQ multiplex PCR, and TCRdb kept only the in-frame ones, dropping some. The data hold 100,000 to 150,000 clones, with roughly 74% observed a single time. The sequenced material came from PBMCs. These receptors were obtained from a woman between 45 and 65 years old in good health and CMV-seropositive.

The chain recombines TRBV30 with TRBJ2-5; 12 bases match TRBD2. V was clipped by 2 bases and J by 4 bases; unmatched bases: 8. Per the germline V gene, CDR1 is GTSNPN and CDR2 is SVGIG (reference sequence). The CDR3 is 16 amino acids. The CDR3 protein is CAWSSLTSGGGETQYF. CDR3 in DNA: TGTGCCTGGAGTTCGTTGACTAGCGGGGGAGGAGAGACCCAGTACTTC.

The V and J genes are TRBV6-6 and TRBJ2-5, with TRBD1 identical over 8 bases. Trimming at V came to 2 bases and at J to 4 bases, leaving 3 bases not matched to a gene. Germline V gene lookup returns CDR1 MNHNY and CDR2 SVGAGI (reference sequence). The CDR3 covers 14 residues. DNA for the CDR3: TGTGCCAGCAGTTACGGACAGGGTGGAGAGACCCAGTACTTC. Translating it yields CASSYGQGGETQYF.

V is TRBV6-1 and J is TRBJ1-5; TRBD1 might be the D (6 bases). Trimming took 6 bases from V and 7 from J, leaving 19 bases between them. The CDR3 length is 15 residues. Per the germline V gene, CDR1 is MNHNS and CDR2 is SASEGT. The CDR3, as DNA: TGTGCCAGCAGACTAGAAACAGGGTCGGTACAGCCCCAGCATTTT. Amino acid sequence: CASRLETGSVQPQHF.

This CDR3 is CASSPDLILSYEQYF. CDR3 sequence (DNA): TGCGCCAGCAGCCCTGACTTGATACTTTCCTACGAGCAGTACTTC. This chain uses TRBV10-2 with TRBJ2-7; D gene unclear. Germline V gene sequence: CDR1 WSHSY, CDR2 SAAADI. V dropped 6 bases and J dropped 1 base, with 16 bases sitting between them. The CDR3 loop spans 15 amino acids.

The CDR3 DNA follows: TGTGCTAGTGGTTTGGGTCTCAGGGAAAATCAGCCCCAGCATTTT. Its protein product is CASGLGLRENQPQHF. The rearrangement links TRBV12-5 to TRBJ1-5, with a weak D call TRBD1 (5 bases). The germline CDR1 and CDR2 sequences are LGHNT and FRNRAP. Trimming took off 1 base at V and 4 bases at J, with 11 bases between the two ends. The CDR3 contains 15 residues.

This clone was counted once. V and J are TRBV5-1 and TRBJ2-3; tentatively, D is TRBD2 (6 bases). Trimming removed 2 bases at V and 0 bases at J, with 10 bases between. CDR1 SGHRS and CDR2 YFSETQ come from the germline V gene. CDR3 length equals 15 residues. The CDR3 loop is CASSFGGVSTDTQYF. The CDR3, as DNA: TGCGCCAGCAGCTTTGGCGGGGTGAGCACAGATACGCAGTATTTT. Using reference TRBV5-1 and TRBJ2-3 for the parts outside the CDR3, the full variable domain is KAGVTQTPRYLIKTRGQQVTLSCSPISGHRSVSWYQQTPGQGLQFLFEYFSETQRNKGNFPGRFSGRQFSNSRSEMNVSTLELGDSALYLCASSFGGVSTDTQYFGPGTRLTVL.

About this clone itself: This sample includes further DNA sequences coding for the same CDR3. V gene TRBV4-1 combines with J gene TRBJ2-2; tentatively, D is TRBD2 (5 bases). Germline CDR1 and CDR2: MGHRA and YSYEKL. V was cut by 0 bases and J by 4 bases, with 9 bases left in between. This CDR3 spans 15 amino acids. CDR3 nucleotides: TGCGCCAGCAGCCAAGAACCGGGATTCACCGGGGAGCTGTTTTTT. Translating it yields CASSQEPGFTGELFF.

The chain combines TRBV6-5 with TRBJ2-5; D gene ambiguous. CDR1 MNHEY and CDR2 SVGAGI come from the germline V gene. The CDR3 spans 12 residues. Deletions cut 2 bases from V and 1 base from J, with 2 bases between. CDR3 nucleotides: TGTGCCAGCAGTTACCGCCAAGAGACCCAGTACTTC. Translating gives CASSYRQETQYF.

This chain uses TRBV11-2 with TRBJ1-3; D is unclear. This CDR3 region has 15 residues. V shed 3 bases and J shed 0 bases, with 9 bases lying between them. Germline CDR1 and CDR2: SGHAT and FQNNGV. CDR3 in amino acids: CASSFPTGSGNTIYF. The CDR3 bases are TGTGCCAGCAGCTTCCCTACGGGCTCTGGAAACACCATATATTTT.

The chain employs TRBV5-4 and TRBJ2-5; the match to TRBD1 covers 11 bases. The CDR3 is 16 amino acids. CDR1 is SGHNT and CDR2 is YYREEE in the germline V gene (reference sequence). Germline trimming cut 4 bases from V and 0 bases from J; bases unmatched to any gene: 5. DNA of the CDR3: TGTGCCAGCAGCCCGGGACAGGGGGTCAACCAAGAGACCCAGTACTTC. Protein product: CASSPGQGVNQETQYF.

V gene TRBV5-6 combines with J gene TRBJ2-5; a possible D gene is TRBD1 (5 bases). TRBJ2-7 matches the DNA end more closely, so the J call is doubtful. The CDR3 extends over 14 amino acids. CDR1 and CDR2 from the germline V gene are SGHDT and YYEEEE. CDR3 bases: TGTGCCAGCAGCTTGGATCAGGGAATCGGCGAGCAGTACTTC. As protein: CASSLDQGIGEQYF.

The chain is built from TRBV7-6 and TRBJ2-5, with D tentatively TRBD2 (5 bases). V was clipped by 5 bases and J by 0 bases, with 10 bases between them. Germline V CDR1 and CDR2: SGHVS, FNYEAQ. The CDR3 has 14 amino acids. The CDR3 region is CASSHRLYQETQYF. Written as DNA, the CDR3 is TGTGCCAGCAGCCATAGACTATACCAAGAGACCCAGTACTTC.

The rearrangement links TRBV7-6 to TRBJ2-7; D possibly corresponds to TRBD1 (7 bases). There are 15 residues in the CDR3. Germline CDR1 and CDR2: SGHVS and FNYEAQ. V dropped 1 base and J dropped 3 bases, with 13 bases sitting between them. The CDR3 DNA sequence: TGTGCCAGCAGCTTAGATCCAGGGGGGATCTACGAGCAGTACTTC. It is translated as CASSLDPGGIYEQYF.

J is TRBJ1-2 and V is TRBV7-9, with D perhaps TRBD1 (5 bases). Germline assignment: CDR1 SEHNR and CDR2 FQNEAQ (reference sequence). The CDR3 has 15 amino acids. Trimming took off 7 bases at V and 0 bases at J, with 15 bases between the two ends. CDR3 in DNA: TGTGCCAGCACCACCCGACAGACCGCTAACTATGGCTACACCTTC. Encoded protein: CASTTRQTANYGYTF.

The V and J genes are TRBV4-1 and TRBJ2-3; 9 bases map to TRBD2. This CDR3 comprises 16 residues. The germline CDR1 and CDR2 sequences are MGHRA and YSYEKL. V lost 3 bases to trimming and J lost 3 bases; unmatched junction nucleotides: 7. CDR3 sequence: CASSHSSGVATDTQYF. In DNA form, the CDR3 reads TGCGCCAGCAGCCACTCTAGCGGGGTCGCTACAGATACGCAGTATTTT.

This clone was counted a few times. V and J are TRBV4-1 and TRBJ1-2; D may be TRBD1 (5 bases). The CDR3 extends over 15 amino acids. Germline V lookup: CDR1 MGHRA, CDR2 YSYEKL. V was shortened by 1 base and J by 2 bases, with 11 bases between the two germline ends. In nucleotides, the CDR3 is TGCGCCAGCAGCCAAGGGACAAACTTCAACTATGGCTACACCTTC. This gives the protein CASSQGTNFNYGYTF.

This sequence joins TRBV5-6 and TRBJ2-7; the D is unclear. This CDR3 region has 14 residues. V lost 0 bases to trimming and J lost 2 bases, with 9 bases between them. Germline CDR1 and CDR2: SGHDT and YYEEEE. This CDR3 reads CASSLGLLTYEQYF. The DNA for the CDR3 is TGTGCCAGCAGCTTGGGCCTCCTAACCTACGAGCAGTACTTC.

CDR3 sequence reads: CASGPLFRELFF. The CDR3 DNA follows: TGTGCTAGTGGTCCACTGTTCCGGGAGCTGTTTTTT. The rearrangement links TRBV12-5 to TRBJ2-2, with D hard to call. The CDR3 runs to 12 residues. Trimming took 5 bases from V and 9 from J, leaving 10 bases between them. The germline gives CDR1 LGHNT, CDR2 FRNRAP. The full variable domain, rest sourced from reference TRBV12-5 and TRBJ2-2, is DARVTQTPRHKVTEMGQEVTMRCQPILGHNTVFWYRQTMMQGLELLAYFRNRAPLDDSGMPKDRFSAEMPDATLATLKIQPSEPRDSAVYFCASGPLFRELFFGEGSRLTVL.

V usage is TRBV15 and J usage is TRBJ1-4; 9 bases are a match to TRBD1. The CDR3 runs to 15 residues. Trimming took 1 base from V and 5 from J; bases not matched to a gene: 2. CDR1 and CDR2 (germline): LNHNV, YYDKDF (reference sequence). Here the CDR3 reads CATSRAGTGNEKLFF. The CDR3 DNA reads as TGTGCCACCAGCAGAGCCGGGACAGGGAATGAAAAACTGTTTTTT. The complete variable domain, with remaining parts taken from reference TRBV15 and TRBJ1-4, reads DAMVIQNPRYQVTQFGKPVTLSCSQTLNHNVMYWYQQKSSQAPKLLFHYYDKDFNNEADTPDNFQSRRPNTSFCFLDIRSPGLGDTAMYLCATSRAGTGNEKLFFGSGTQLSVL.

The V call is TRBV6-4, the J call TRBJ2-1; D is unresolved. The CDR3 covers 15 residues. Germline V gene sequence: CDR1 MRHNA, CDR2 SNTAGT. V was cut by 0 bases and J by 6 bases, with 12 bases left in between. This CDR3 reads CASSDSGGPRNEQFF. DNA for the CDR3: TGTGCCAGCAGTGACTCCGGTGGGCCCCGCAATGAGCAGTTCTTC.

This clone was counted between two and nine times. This chain joins TRBV7-6 and TRBJ2-2; TRBD1 aligns across 9 bases. Trimming at V came to 4 bases and at J to 4 bases, leaving 7 bases not matched to a gene. CDR1 and CDR2 from the germline V gene are SGHVS and FNYEAQ. The CDR3 runs 16 residues. In nucleotides, the CDR3 is TGTGCCAGCAGCTCCTGGACAGGGGTGAGCACCGGGGAGCTGTTTTTT. This encodes CASSSWTGVSTGELFF.

The chain combines TRBV7-9 with TRBJ1-1, with D tentatively TRBD1 (5 bases). The CDR3 has 14 amino acids. Germline V gives CDR1 SEHNR, CDR2 FQNEAQ (reference sequence). V lost 0 bases and J lost 7, with 12 bases in between. The CDR3 here is CASSLALQAHEAFF. CDR3 DNA sequence: TGTGCCAGCAGCTTAGCCTTACAGGCGCATGAAGCTTTCTTT.

This clone has a handful of counts. The chain carries TRBV7-2 and TRBJ2-1; TRBD2 aligns across 8 bases. This CDR3 has 14 residues. CDR1 is SGHTA, CDR2 FQGNSA, per germline. With V trimmed by 5 bases and J by 4 bases, 4 bases remained unmatched. The DNA for the CDR3 is TGTGCCAGCAGCCTACTAGCGGTATACAATGAGCAGTTCTTC. It encodes CASSLLAVYNEQFF.

The CDR3 region has the DNA TGTGCCAGCAGCGTAGTGGGACAGTCCCCTGGAAACACCATATATTTT. It encodes CASSVVGQSPGNTIYF. The V gene is TRBV9, the J gene TRBJ1-3; 7 nucleotides align to TRBD1. The CDR3 loop spans 16 amino acids. In germline, CDR1 is SGDLS, CDR2 YYNGEE. J lost 2 bases, V lost 0 bases, and 5 bases had no gene match.

This clone has just one count. The chain recombines TRBV5-4 with TRBJ1-2; no firm D call. Germline lookup yields CDR1 SGHNT and CDR2 YYREEE (reference sequence). The V and J ends lost 0 bases and 4 bases respectively, with 7 bases between them. CDR3 length equals 13 residues. In nucleotides, the CDR3 is TGTGCCAGCAGCTTGGACGAGCTCTATGGCTACACCTTC. The encoded protein is CASSLDELYGYTF.

Details on this clone: Additional DNA sequences in this sample encode the identical CDR3. The CDR3 protein is CASSGTRNEKLFF. The DNA for the CDR3 is TGTGCCAGCTCCGGGACACGAAATGAAAAACTGTTTTTT. The V gene is TRBV19, the J gene TRBJ1-4; maybe TRBD1 (6 bases). V was pared by 9 bases and J by 5 bases, with 13 bases between. Germline CDR1 reads LNHDA; CDR2 reads SQIVND (reference sequence). The CDR3 consists of 13 residues.

CDR3 coding DNA: TGTGCCAGCTCGCCCGGGAGCTCCTACGAGCAGTACTTC. This encodes CASSPGSSYEQYF. The chain links TRBV18 to TRBJ2-7; D perhaps matches TRBD2 (6 bases). V was shortened by 6 bases and J by 0 bases, with 9 bases between the two germline ends. CDR3 size: 13 residues. Germline CDR1 and CDR2: KGHSH and LQKENI.

This clone was found a few times. The chain uses TRBV6-1 and TRBJ1-4; tentative D call: TRBD1 (6 bases). This CDR3 region has 15 residues. Germline V lookup: CDR1 MNHNS, CDR2 SASEGT. V was pared by 4 bases and J by 4 bases, with 13 bases between. CDR3 in DNA: TGTGCCAGCAGTGGAGACAGGTCCTTTAATGAAAAACTGTTTTTT. Translated: CASSGDRSFNEKLFF.